The clone carrying this T cell receptor (beta chain) was counted only a few times. Its antigen is unidentified. These data belong to a study of breast tumors, draining lymph nodes, adjacent tissues. Study observations and caveats: Compared with lymph nodes, tumors were less diverse; compared with nontumor tissue, more.

Each CDR3 protein gets one entry after TCRdb re-called the multiplex PCR reads with MiXCR. The sample lists approximately 63,000 distinct CDR3 sequences; approximately 57% were seen once. Trimming removed 1 base at V and 3 bases at J, with 7 bases between. The V gene's germline CDR1 is SGHDT and CDR2 YYEEEE. This CDR3 region has 13 residues. The clonotype originates from a female donor with breast cancer. Some clones in this sample may be carry-over from other donors' samples. The chain couples TRBV5-6 to TRBJ2-5; D unresolved. The specimen sequenced was breast tumor tissue. The CDR3 coding sequence is TGTGCCAGCAGCTTGATGGGGAAAGAGACCCAGTACTTC. It is translated as CASSLMGKETQYF. The variable domain in full, with the rest retrieved from reference TRBV5-6 and TRBJ2-5, is DAGVTQSPTHLIKTRGQQVTLRCSPKSGHDTVSWYQQALGQGPQFIFQYYEEEERQRGNFPDRFSGHQFPNYSSELNVNALLLGDSALYLCASSLMGKETQYFGPGTRLLVL.